These 28 T cell receptor beta chains share one sample of origin, sequenced in a study of identical twins (dated by TCRdb to 2016 to 2017). The library relied on 5' RACE. The sequencer was an Illumina HiSeq 2000. The public reads were quality trimmed at Q25 with fastp and then assembled into clones with MiXCR by TCRdb, keeping productive beta chains. Merged by CDR3 protein, the rows form single entries marked with the most common genes and DNA. The sample table records 500,000 to 650,000 distinct CDR3 sequences; under 8.5% of these occur just once. Around 1.6% of the sample belongs to the ten largest clones. This sample also belongs to another study, concerning yellow fever vaccine responses in identical twins.

Sequences were obtained from PBMCs. The origin of the receptors is a young woman in good health.

There are many counts of this clonotype. The chain combines TRBV20-1 with TRBJ1-1; 7 bases agree with TRBD1. This CDR3 region has 14 residues. V gave up 3 bases and J gave up 11 bases; unmatched junction bases: 15. In germline, CDR1 is DFQATT, CDR2 SNEGSKA (reference sequence). The CDR3 loop is CSASEVRGLVYAFF. The CDR3 region has the DNA TGCAGTGCTAGCGAAGTTAGGGGGCTGGTGTATGCTTTCTTT.

The table lists this clonotype with a few counts. V and J are TRBV3-1 and TRBJ2-3; D unresolved. Trimming took off 0 bases at V and 0 bases at J, with 10 bases between the two ends. The CDR3 runs to 16 residues. The germline V gene has CDR1 LGHDT and CDR2 YNNKEL (reference sequence). The CDR3 DNA follows: TGTGCCAGCAGCCAAGAACCCGGGTCTAGCACAGATACGCAGTATTTT. This encodes CASSQEPGSSTDTQYF.

The rearrangement joins TRBV11-2 to TRBJ2-5; D is unclear. The CDR3 has 15 amino acids. Germline V gene data show CDR1 as SGHAT and CDR2 as FQNNGV. V shed 3 bases and J shed 5 bases, with 16 bases lying between them. CDR3 protein: CASSFRGSVRETQYF. For the CDR3, the DNA is TGTGCCAGCAGCTTTCGCGGCAGTGTCAGGGAGACCCAGTACTTC.

This clonotype was seen many times. The chain carries TRBV7-8 and TRBJ2-7; 8 positions agree with TRBD1. Germline lookup yields CDR1 SGHVS and CDR2 FQNEAQ. This CDR3 region has 17 residues. With V trimmed by 5 bases and J by 3 bases, 15 bases remained unmatched. DNA for the CDR3: TGTGCCAGCAGCCCCCGATGGAGGACAGGGAAAGGCTACGAGCAGTACTTC. Translation gives CASSPRWRTGKGYEQYF. The full variable domain, rest sourced from reference TRBV7-8 and TRBJ2-7, is GAGVSQSPRYKVAKRGQDVALRCDPISGHVSLFWYQQALGQGPEFLTYFQNEAQLDKSGLPSDRFFAERPEGSVSTLKIQRTQQEDSAVYLCASSPRWRTGKGYEQYFGPGTRLTVT.

This clonotype was seen a single time. This chain connects TRBV12-3 or TRBV12-4 to TRBJ2-3; 8 bases match TRBD1. CDR3 size: 18 residues. V was clipped by 1 base and J by 2 bases; unmatched bases: 11. The CDR3 reads CASSLGFRRQGNTDTQYF. CDR3 bases: TGTGCCAGCAGTTTAGGCTTTCGCAGACAGGGGAACACAGATACGCAGTATTTT.

This clonotype was counted only a few times. This chain connects TRBV5-1 to TRBJ2-5, with 7 bases matching TRBD2. The J segment lost 2 bases and the V segment lost 1 base, leaving 5 bases of the junction unmatched. This CDR3 contains 15 residues. Per the germline V gene, CDR1 is SGHRS and CDR2 is YFSETQ. The CDR3 sequence is CASSLRAGLQETQYF. DNA for the CDR3: TGCGCCAGCAGCTTGAGAGCGGGGCTGCAAGAGACCCAGTACTTC.

This clonotype was counted at least ten times. The CDR3 is CASTLGLAGGPNEQFF. CDR3 DNA: TGCGCCAGCACCCTCGGACTAGCGGGAGGGCCGAATGAGCAGTTCTTC. The chain has TRBV5-1 and TRBJ2-1; 15 nucleotides align to TRBD2. Germline assignment: CDR1 SGHRS and CDR2 YFSETQ. The CDR3 is made up of 16 amino acids. Unmatched junction bases numbered 8, after V lost 6 bases and J lost 7 bases.

This clonotype was seen more than once but under ten times. The chain uses TRBV10-2 and TRBJ2-1; D gene uncertain. CDR3 size: 14 residues. V was clipped by 7 bases and J by 0 bases, with 10 bases between them. Germline V gene lookup returns CDR1 WSHSY and CDR2 SAAADI. Here the CDR3 reads CASKGGDSYNEQFF. The CDR3 region has the DNA TGCGCCAGCAAGGGCGGAGACTCCTACAATGAGCAGTTCTTC.

The table lists this clonotype with many counts. The CDR3 loop is CASSWGQGRLYGYTF. As DNA, the CDR3 is TGTGCCAGCAGTTGGGGACAGGGGCGCCTCTATGGCTACACCTTC. This chain links TRBV12-3 or TRBV12-4 with TRBJ1-2, with 10 positions matching TRBD1. CDR3 length equals 15 residues. Germline trimming cut 4 bases from V and 4 bases from J; bases unmatched to any gene: 6.

At least ten counts were recorded for this clonotype. The rearrangement uses TRBV29-1 and TRBJ2-7, with TRBD2 identical over 10 bases. Per germline, CDR1 SQVTM and CDR2 ANQGSEA. Losses at the gene ends were 2 bases for V and 10 bases for J; bases not matched to a gene: 17. The CDR3 consists of 16 residues. The CDR3 sequence: CSVEKTTGLAGGPQYF. DNA of the CDR3: TGCAGCGTTGAAAAAACAACCGGATTAGCGGGAGGCCCACAGTACTTC.

The rearrangement uses TRBV7-8 and TRBJ2-7; D might be TRBD2 (6 bases). Germline loops: CDR1 SGHVS, CDR2 FQNEAQ. CDR3 length: 14 residues. The V end lost 5 bases, the J end lost 1 base, and 12 bases lay between the germline ends. CDR3 sequence (DNA): TGTGCCAGCAGCCGCTTGGAGGGATCCTACGAGCAGTACGTC. Translated: CASSRLEGSYEQYV.

The chain employs TRBV4-1 and TRBJ2-1; 8 bases are shared with TRBD1. Per the germline V gene, CDR1 is MGHRA and CDR2 is YSYEKL. After removal of 0 bases from V and 5 bases from J, the junction contained 9 bases not matched to a gene. The CDR3 covers 17 residues. CDR3: CASSQEIRATGDNEQFF. The CDR3 bases are TGCGCCAGCAGCCAAGAGATAAGGGCGACAGGGGACAATGAGCAGTTCTTC.

This chain uses TRBV28 with TRBJ2-7, with D possibly TRBD2 on 5 matching bases. The CDR3 covers 17 residues. Germline V CDR1 and CDR2: MDHEN, SYDVKM. V was shortened by 6 bases and J by 7 bases, with 28 bases between the two germline ends. The CDR3 spells CASSPRLSSPSQREQYF. The CDR3 nucleotides read TGTGCCAGCAGCCCTAGACTCTCTAGCCCCAGCCAGAGAGAGCAGTACTTC.

Ten or more counts support this clonotype. The rearrangement joins TRBV5-5 to TRBJ2-1; maybe TRBD1 (5 bases). Germline CDR1 and CDR2: SGHKS and YYEKEE (reference sequence). This CDR3 contains 16 residues. With 4 bases removed from V and 0 bases from J, the gap between germline ends came to 14 bases. The CDR3 coding sequence is TGTGCCAGCAGCGGACGACAGTTCGACTCCTACAATGAGCAGTTCTTC. Amino acid sequence: CASSGRQFDSYNEQFF.

Many counts were recorded for this clonotype. The genes are TRBV12-3 or TRBV12-4 and TRBJ2-2, with TRBD1 matching over 8 bases. This CDR3 has 15 residues. J lost 4 bases, V lost 5 bases, and 6 bases had no gene match. This CDR3 reads CASSTRTGSTGELFF. CDR3 bases: TGTGCCAGCAGTACCCGGACAGGGAGCACCGGGGAGCTGTTTTTT.

This clonotype came up a few times. The chain carries TRBV7-9 and TRBJ2-5; a weak D match, TRBD1 (6 bases). V was cut by 5 bases and J by 5 bases, with 18 bases left in between. This CDR3 has 15 residues. CDR1 SEHNR and CDR2 FQNEAQ come from the germline V gene (reference sequence). The CDR3: CASSTSRGSRETQYF. The CDR3 DNA is TGTGCCAGCAGCACGAGCAGGGGCTCACGGGAGACCCAGTACTTC.

There are many counts of this clonotype. The rearrangement joins TRBV3-1 to TRBJ2-3; D unresolved. The CDR3 is 13 residues long. With 2 bases removed from V and 7 bases from J, the gap between germline ends came to 10 bases. CDR1 and CDR2 from the germline V gene are LGHDT and YNNKEL (reference sequence). DNA of the CDR3: TGTGCCAGCAGCCAACTTACAGCTTATACGCAGTATTTT. Translating it yields CASSQLTAYTQYF.

This clonotype was counted many times. The CDR3 nucleotides are TGTGCCAGCAGTTACCGCCCGGGACAGGCGACAGATACGCAGTATTTT. Translation gives CASSYRPGQATDTQYF. This chain connects TRBV6-5 to TRBJ2-3; TRBD1 aligns across 8 bases. With 2 bases clipped from V and 3 bases from J, the junction kept 7 bases outside the gene matches. The CDR3 consists of 16 residues. Germline V gene data show CDR1 as MNHEY and CDR2 as SVGAGI.

The chain joins TRBV27 to TRBJ2-1, with 9 bases matching TRBD2. The CDR3 loop spans 16 amino acids. Germline trimming cut 8 bases from V and 7 bases from J; bases unmatched to any gene: 15. CDR1 and CDR2 from the germline V gene are MNHEY and SMNVEV (reference sequence). CDR3 loop: CASHKSREGRGNEQFF. In DNA form, the CDR3 reads TGTGCCAGCCATAAATCGCGGGAGGGCCGGGGTAATGAGCAGTTCTTC.

This clonotype was counted ten times or more. This chain uses TRBV5-1 with TRBJ2-7; perhaps TRBD2 as D (6 bases). This CDR3 has 13 residues. Germline values: CDR1 SGHRS, CDR2 YFSETQ. V was shortened by 4 bases and J by 5 bases, with 13 bases between the two germline ends. CDR3 sequence reads: CASSAGPGHEQYF. DNA for the CDR3: TGCGCCAGCAGCGCGGGACCCGGTCACGAGCAGTACTTC.

This clonotype appeared a few times. The genes are TRBV4-1 and TRBJ2-3; TRBD1 matches 8 bases. Germline loops: CDR1 MGHRA, CDR2 YSYEKL. Trimming cost V 0 bases and J 1 base; bases outside gene matches: 12. There are 19 residues in the CDR3. CDR3 loop: CASSQDRRRVQGGTDTQYF. The CDR3 DNA reads TGCGCCAGCAGCCAAGATAGGCGGCGAGTACAGGGGGGCACAGATACGCAGTATTTT.

J is TRBJ1-6 and V is TRBV7-8; the D gene is possibly TRBD1 (5 bases). The V end was cut by 5 bases, the J end by 6 bases, with 14 bases between. Germline CDR1 and CDR2: SGHVS and FQNEAQ. The CDR3 is 15 amino acids. This CDR3 is CASSPRGDGNSPLHF. In nucleotides, the CDR3 is TGTGCCAGCAGCCCTAGAGGGGATGGTAATTCACCCCTCCACTTT.

This clonotype has a handful of counts. The genes are TRBV11-3 and TRBJ2-1; 8 bases map to TRBD2. Per the germline V gene, CDR1 is SGHNT and CDR2 is YENEEA. The CDR3 is 15 amino acids. After removal of 0 bases from V and 8 bases from J, the junction contained 6 bases not matched to a gene. The CDR3 is CASSLDGGRMDEQFF. The CDR3 DNA reads as TGTGCCAGCAGCTTAGACGGCGGGAGGATGGATGAGCAGTTCTTC.

This clonotype occurred many times. The chain links TRBV27 to TRBJ2-1, with TRBD1 matching over 8 bases. The trim removed 7 bases at V and 3 bases at J, leaving 11 bases unmatched. This CDR3 comprises 16 residues. Germline V CDR1 and CDR2: MNHEY, SMNVEV (reference sequence). CDR3 bases: TGTGCCAGCAACTTAGCCGGGACAGGTCGCTACAATGAGCAGTTCTTC. This encodes CASNLAGTGRYNEQFF.

This clonotype was found many times. V is TRBV12-3 or TRBV12-4 and J is TRBJ1-1; TRBD1 is a possible D gene (6 bases). V was cut by 0 bases and J by 11 bases, with 13 bases left in between. This CDR3 spans 13 amino acids. The CDR3 sequence: CASSLAIGTHAFF. Written as DNA, the CDR3 is TGTGCCAGCAGTTTAGCGATCGGGACACACGCTTTCTTT.

This clonotype was recorded at least ten times. This chain joins TRBV7-9 and TRBJ1-5; 8 bases are a match to TRBD1. J lost 5 bases, V lost 5 bases, and 2 bases had no gene match. The CDR3 runs to 13 residues. Germline loops: CDR1 SEHNR, CDR2 FQNEAQ (reference sequence). The CDR3 is CASSTTGDQPQHF. The DNA for the CDR3 is TGTGCCAGCAGCACGACAGGGGATCAGCCCCAGCATTTT.

This clonotype was observed a handful of times. J is TRBJ2-3 and V is TRBV4-1; TRBD2 agrees at 9 bases. The CDR3 is 18 residues long. Trimming took 1 base from V and 2 from J; bases not matched to a gene: 10. Germline V lookup: CDR1 MGHRA, CDR2 YSYEKL. CDR3 nucleotide sequence: TGCGCCAGCAGCCAAGCTCTCGGTAGCGGGAGAATCACAGATACGCAGTATTTT. Protein sequence: CASSQALGSGRITDTQYF.

The V call is TRBV18, the J call TRBJ1-1, with a weak D call TRBD1 (5 bases). The CDR3 has 13 residues. Germline CDR1 and CDR2: KGHSH and LQKENI. Trimming shortened V by 4 bases and J by 7 bases, and 13 bases separated the two germline ends. The CDR3 DNA reads TGTGCCAGCTCACGGGGAGGGACTGATGAAGCTTTCTTT. Its protein is CASSRGGTDEAFF.